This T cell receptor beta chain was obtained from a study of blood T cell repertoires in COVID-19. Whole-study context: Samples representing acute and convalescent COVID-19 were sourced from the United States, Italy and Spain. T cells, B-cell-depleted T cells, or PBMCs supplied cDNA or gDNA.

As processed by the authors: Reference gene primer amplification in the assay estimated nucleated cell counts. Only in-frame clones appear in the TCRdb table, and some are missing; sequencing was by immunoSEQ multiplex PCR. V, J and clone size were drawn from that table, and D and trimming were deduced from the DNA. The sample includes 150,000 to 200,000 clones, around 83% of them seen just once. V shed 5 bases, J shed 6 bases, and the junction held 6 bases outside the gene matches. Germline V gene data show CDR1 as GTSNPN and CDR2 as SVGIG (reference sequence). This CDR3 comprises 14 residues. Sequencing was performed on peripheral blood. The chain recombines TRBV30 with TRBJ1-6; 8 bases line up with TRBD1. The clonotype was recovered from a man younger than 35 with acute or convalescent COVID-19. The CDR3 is CAWDRGRGNSPLHF. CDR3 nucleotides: TGTGCCTGGGACAGGGGAAGGGGTAATTCACCCCTCCACTTT.